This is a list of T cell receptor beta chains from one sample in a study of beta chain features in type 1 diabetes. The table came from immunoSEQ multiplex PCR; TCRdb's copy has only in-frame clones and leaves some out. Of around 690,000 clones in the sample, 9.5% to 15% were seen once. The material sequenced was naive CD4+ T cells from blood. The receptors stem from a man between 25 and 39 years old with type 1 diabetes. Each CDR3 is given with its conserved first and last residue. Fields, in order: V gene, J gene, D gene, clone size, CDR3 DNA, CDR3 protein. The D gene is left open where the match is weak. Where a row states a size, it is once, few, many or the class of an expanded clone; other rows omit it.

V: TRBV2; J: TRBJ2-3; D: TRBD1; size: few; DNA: TGTGCCAGCAGCCTAAGGGACAGCCTCACAGATACGCAGTATTTT; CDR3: CASSLRDSLTDTQYF
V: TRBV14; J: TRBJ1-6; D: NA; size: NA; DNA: TGTGCCAGCAGCCGACAGGAACCAACCAGCTCCTATAATTCACCCCTCCACTTT; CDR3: CASSRQEPTSSYNSPLHF
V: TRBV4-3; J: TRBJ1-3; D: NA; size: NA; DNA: TGCGCCAGCAGCCAACTGGGGGTTGGAAACACCATATATTTT; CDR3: CASSQLGVGNTIYF
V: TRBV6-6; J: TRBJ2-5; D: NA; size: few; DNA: TGTGCCAGCAGTACAATCCCCCTACGAGACCAGTACTTC; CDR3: CASSTIPLRDQYF
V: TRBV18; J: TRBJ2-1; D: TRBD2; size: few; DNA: TGTGCCAGCTCACCTCCAACGGGAGGAGGGTACAATGAGCAGTTCTTC; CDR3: CASSPPTGGGYNEQFF
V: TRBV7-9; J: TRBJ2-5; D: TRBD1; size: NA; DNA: TGTGCCAGCAGCGGCAAGGGCGACAGGGTCATCGAGACCCAGTACTTC; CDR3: CASSGKGDRVIETQYF
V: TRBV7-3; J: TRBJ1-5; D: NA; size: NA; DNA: TGTGCCAGCAGCCCGGGCGGCGAGTCCGGCAATCAGCCCCAGCATTTT; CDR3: CASSPGGESGNQPQHF
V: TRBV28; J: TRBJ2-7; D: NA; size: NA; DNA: TGTGCCAGCACCAGAGGAGCCTACGAGCAGTACTTC; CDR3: CASTRGAYEQYF
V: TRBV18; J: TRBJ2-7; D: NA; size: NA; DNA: TGTGCCAGCTCACGGACAGAACCTAACGAGCAGTACTTC; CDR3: CASSRTEPNEQYF
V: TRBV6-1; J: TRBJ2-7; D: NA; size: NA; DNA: TGTGCCAGCAGTGAATTCTCGACAGCCCTTTACGAGCAGTACTTC; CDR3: CASSEFSTALYEQYF
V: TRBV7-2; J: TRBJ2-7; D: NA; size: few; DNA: TGTGCCAGCAGCTTAGCATCCCCGGACTACGAGCAGTACTTC; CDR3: CASSLASPDYEQYF
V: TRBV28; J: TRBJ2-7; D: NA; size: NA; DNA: TGTGCCAGCAGTTCCGGGACCGGGTTTACCTACGAGCAGTACTTC; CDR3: CASSSGTGFTYEQYF
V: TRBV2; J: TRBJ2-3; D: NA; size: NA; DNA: TGTGCCAGCAGTGTGGAGGATACTAGCACAGATACGCAGTATTTT; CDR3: CASSVEDTSTDTQYF
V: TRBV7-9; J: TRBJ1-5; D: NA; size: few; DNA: TGTGCCAGCAGCCCCGGGACGGACAATCAGCCCCAGCATTTT; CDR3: CASSPGTDNQPQHF
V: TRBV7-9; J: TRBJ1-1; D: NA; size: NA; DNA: TGTGCCAGCAGCCCCCAGCCAGGGGCTGAAGCTTTCTTT; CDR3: CASSPQPGAEAFF
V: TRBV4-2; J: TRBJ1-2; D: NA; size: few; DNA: TGTGCCAGCAGCCAAGAATCCCGGAACTATGGCTACACCTTC; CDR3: CASSQESRNYGYTF
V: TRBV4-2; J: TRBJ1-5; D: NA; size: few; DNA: TGTGCCAGCAGCCAAGATCTTGCGCGAGGCAATCAGCCCCAGCATTTT; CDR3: CASSQDLARGNQPQHF
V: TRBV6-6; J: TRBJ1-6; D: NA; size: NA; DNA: TGTGCCAGCACATACAGGGAAGGGAATTCACCCCTCCACTTT; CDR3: CASTYREGNSPLHF
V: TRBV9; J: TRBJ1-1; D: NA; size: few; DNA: TGTGCCAGCAGCGTTCAACAGAACACTGAAGCTTTCTTT; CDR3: CASSVQQNTEAFF
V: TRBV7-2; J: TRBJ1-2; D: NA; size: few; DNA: TGTGCCAGCAGCGACTCAGGTGAAGCCAACTATGGCTACACCTTC; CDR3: CASSDSGEANYGYTF
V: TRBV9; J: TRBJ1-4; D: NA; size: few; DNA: TGTGCCAGCAGCGTAGTAAGGTGCCCTAATGAAAAACTGTTTTTT; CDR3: CASSVVRCPNEKLFF
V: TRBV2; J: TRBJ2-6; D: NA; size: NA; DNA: TGTGCCAGCCTCGAGGGGGAGCGCTCTGGGGCCAACGTCCTGACTTTC; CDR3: CASLEGERSGANVLTF
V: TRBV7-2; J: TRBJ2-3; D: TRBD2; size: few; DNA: TGTGCCAGCAGCTTACACCAGCGGGGAAGCACAGATACGCAGTATTTT; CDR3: CASSLHQRGSTDTQYF
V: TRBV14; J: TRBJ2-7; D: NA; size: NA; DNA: TGTGCCAGCAGCCAAGATCGGCAGGGCTACGAGCAGTACTTC; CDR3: CASSQDRQGYEQYF
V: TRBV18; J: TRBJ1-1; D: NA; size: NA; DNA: TGTGCCAGCTCACCGACAACAGAGAACACTGAAGCTTTCTTT; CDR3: CASSPTTENTEAFF
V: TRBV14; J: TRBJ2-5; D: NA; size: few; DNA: TGTGCCAGCAGCCACTACACCTTACAAGAGACCCAGTACTTC; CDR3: CASSHYTLQETQYF